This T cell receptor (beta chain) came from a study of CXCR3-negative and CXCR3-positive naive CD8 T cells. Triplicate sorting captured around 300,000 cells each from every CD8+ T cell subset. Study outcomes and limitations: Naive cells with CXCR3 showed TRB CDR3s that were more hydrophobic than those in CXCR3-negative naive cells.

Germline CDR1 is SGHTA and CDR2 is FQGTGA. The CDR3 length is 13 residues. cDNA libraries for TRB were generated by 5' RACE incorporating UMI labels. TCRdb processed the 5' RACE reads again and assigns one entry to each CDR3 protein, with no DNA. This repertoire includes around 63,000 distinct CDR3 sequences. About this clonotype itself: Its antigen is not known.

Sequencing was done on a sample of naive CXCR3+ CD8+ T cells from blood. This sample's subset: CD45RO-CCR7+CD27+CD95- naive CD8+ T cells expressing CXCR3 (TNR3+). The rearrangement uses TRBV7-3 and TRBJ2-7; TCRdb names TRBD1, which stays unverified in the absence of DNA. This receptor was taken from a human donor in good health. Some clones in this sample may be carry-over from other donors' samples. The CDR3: CASSPSPGSEQYF.